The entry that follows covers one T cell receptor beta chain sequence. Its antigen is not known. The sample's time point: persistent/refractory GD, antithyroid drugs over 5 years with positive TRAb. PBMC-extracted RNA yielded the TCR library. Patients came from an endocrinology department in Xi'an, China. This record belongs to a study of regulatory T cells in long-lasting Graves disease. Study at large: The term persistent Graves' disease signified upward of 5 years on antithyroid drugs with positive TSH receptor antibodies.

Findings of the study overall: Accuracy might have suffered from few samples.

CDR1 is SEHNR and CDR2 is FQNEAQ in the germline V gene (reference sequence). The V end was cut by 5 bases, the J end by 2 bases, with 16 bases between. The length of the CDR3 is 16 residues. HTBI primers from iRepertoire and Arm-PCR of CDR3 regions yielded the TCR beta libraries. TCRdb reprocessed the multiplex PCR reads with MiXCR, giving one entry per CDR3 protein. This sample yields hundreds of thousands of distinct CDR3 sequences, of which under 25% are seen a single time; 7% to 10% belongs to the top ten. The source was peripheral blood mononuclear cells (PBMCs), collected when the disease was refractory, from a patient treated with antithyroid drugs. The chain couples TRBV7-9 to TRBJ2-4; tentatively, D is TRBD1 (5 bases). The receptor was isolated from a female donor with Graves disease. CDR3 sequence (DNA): TGTGCCAGCAGCATACGGACACTGGGCCCCAAAAACATTCAGTACTTC. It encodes CASSIRTLGPKNIQYF.